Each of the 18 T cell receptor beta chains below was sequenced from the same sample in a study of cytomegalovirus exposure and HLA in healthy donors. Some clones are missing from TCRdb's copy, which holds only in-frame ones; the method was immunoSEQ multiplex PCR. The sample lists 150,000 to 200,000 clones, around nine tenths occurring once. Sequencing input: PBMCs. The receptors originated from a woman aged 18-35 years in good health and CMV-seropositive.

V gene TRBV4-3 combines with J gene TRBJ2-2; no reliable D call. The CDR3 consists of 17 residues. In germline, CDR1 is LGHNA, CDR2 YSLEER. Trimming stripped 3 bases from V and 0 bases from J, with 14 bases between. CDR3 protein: CASSQVNSNANTGELFF. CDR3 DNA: TGCGCCAGCAGCCAGGTTAATAGTAACGCGAACACCGGGGAGCTGTTTTTT.

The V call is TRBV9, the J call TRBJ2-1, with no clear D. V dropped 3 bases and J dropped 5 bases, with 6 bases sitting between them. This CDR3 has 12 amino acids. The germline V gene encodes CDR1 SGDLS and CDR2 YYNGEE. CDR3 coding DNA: TGTGCCAGCAGCGGAGACAACAATGAGCAGTTCTTC. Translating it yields CASSGDNNEQFF.

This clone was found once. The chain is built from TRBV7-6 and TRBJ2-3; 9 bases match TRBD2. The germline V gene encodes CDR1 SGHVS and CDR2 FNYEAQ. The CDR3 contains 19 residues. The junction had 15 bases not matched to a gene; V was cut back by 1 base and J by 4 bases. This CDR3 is CASSLGGAGGPRKADTQYF. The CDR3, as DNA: TGTGCCAGCAGCTTAGGAGGTGCGGGAGGGCCGCGCAAGGCAGATACGCAGTATTTT.

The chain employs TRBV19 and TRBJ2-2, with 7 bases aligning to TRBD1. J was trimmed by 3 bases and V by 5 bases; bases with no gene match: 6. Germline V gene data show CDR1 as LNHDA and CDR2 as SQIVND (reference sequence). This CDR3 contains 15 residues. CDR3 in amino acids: CASSSQGDYTGELFF. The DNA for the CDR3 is TGTGCCAGTAGTTCGCAGGGGGATTACACCGGGGAGCTGTTTTTT.

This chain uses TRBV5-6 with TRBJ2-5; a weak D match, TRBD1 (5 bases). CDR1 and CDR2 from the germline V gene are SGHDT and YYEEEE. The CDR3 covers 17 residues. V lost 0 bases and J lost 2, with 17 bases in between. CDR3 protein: CASSLVAWYDRQETQYF. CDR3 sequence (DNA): TGTGCCAGCAGCTTGGTGGCCTGGTATGACAGACAAGAGACCCAGTACTTC.

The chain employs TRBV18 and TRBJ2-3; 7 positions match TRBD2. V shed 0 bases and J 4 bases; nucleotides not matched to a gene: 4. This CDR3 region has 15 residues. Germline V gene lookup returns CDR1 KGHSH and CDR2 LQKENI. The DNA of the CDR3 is TGTGCCAGCTCACCACCAACGGGAGGCCCAGATACGCAGTATTTT. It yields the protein CASSPPTGGPDTQYF.

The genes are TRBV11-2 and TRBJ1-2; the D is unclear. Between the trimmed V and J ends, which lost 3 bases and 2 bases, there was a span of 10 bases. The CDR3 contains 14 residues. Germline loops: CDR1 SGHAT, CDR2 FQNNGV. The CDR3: CASSLGAKNYGYTF. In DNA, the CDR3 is TGTGCCAGCAGCTTGGGAGCGAAAAACTATGGCTACACCTTC.

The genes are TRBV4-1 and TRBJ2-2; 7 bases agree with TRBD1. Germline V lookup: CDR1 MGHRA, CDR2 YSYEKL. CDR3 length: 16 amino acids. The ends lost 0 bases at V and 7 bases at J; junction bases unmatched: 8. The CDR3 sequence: CASSQDRAGGYGELFF. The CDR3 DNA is TGCGCCAGCAGCCAAGATAGGGCAGGGGGATACGGGGAGCTGTTTTTT.

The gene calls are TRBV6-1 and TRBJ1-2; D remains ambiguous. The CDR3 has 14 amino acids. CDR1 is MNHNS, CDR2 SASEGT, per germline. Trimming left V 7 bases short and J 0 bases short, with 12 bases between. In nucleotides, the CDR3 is TGTGCCAGCATCTATGGAGGAGCTAACTATGGCTACACCTTC. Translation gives CASIYGGANYGYTF.

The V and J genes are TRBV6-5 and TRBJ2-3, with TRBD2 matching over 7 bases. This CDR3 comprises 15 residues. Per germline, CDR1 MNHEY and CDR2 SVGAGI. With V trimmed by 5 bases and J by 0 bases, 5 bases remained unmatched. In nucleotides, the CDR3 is TGTGCCAGCAGTCCACTAGCGACTAGCACAGATACGCAGTATTTT. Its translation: CASSPLATSTDTQYF.

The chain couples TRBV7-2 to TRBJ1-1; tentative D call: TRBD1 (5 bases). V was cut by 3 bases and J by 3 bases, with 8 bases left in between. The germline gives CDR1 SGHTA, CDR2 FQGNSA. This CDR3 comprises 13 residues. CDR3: CASSFGGDTEAFF. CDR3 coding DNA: TGTGCCAGCAGCTTCGGGGGTGACACTGAAGCTTTCTTT.

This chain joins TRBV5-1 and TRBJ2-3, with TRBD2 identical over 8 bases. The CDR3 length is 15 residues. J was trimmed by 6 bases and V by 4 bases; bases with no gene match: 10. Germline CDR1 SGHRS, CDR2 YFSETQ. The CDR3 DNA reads TGCGCCAGCAGCGGCCCAGCGGGAGTTGACGATACGCAGTATTTT. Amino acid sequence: CASSGPAGVDDTQYF.

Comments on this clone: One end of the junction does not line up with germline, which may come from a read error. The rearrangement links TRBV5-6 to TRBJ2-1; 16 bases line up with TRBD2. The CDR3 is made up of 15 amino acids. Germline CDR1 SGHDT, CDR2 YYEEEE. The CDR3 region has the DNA TGTGCCAGCAGTTTGGGACTAGCGGGAGGGAATGAGCAGTTCTTC. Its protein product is CASSLGLAGGNEQFF.

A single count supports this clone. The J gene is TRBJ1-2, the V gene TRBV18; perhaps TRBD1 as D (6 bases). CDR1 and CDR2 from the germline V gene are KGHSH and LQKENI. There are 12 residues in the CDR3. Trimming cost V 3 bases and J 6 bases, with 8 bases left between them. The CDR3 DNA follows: TGTGCCAGCTCACCCAACAGGGATGGCTACACCTTC. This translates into CASSPNRDGYTF. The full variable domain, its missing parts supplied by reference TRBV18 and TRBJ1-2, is NAGVMQNPRHLVRRRGQEARLRCSPMKGHSHVYWYRQLPEEGLKFMVYLQKENIIDESGMPKERFSAEFPKEGPSILRIQQVVRGDSAAYFCASSPNRDGYTFGSGTRLTVV.

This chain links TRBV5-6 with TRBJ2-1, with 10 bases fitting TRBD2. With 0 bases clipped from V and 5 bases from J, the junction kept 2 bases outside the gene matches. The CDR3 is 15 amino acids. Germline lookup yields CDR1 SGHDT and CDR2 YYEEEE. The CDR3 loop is CASSLGLAGDNEQFF. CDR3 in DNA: TGTGCCAGCAGCTTGGGTCTAGCGGGAGACAATGAGCAGTTCTTC.

CDR3 DNA sequence: TGTGCCAGTAGTATTTGGGACAGGGGAAACGAGCAGTTCTTC. This codes for CASSIWDRGNEQFF. This chain uses TRBV19 with TRBJ2-1; 10 positions agree with TRBD1. With V trimmed by 3 bases and J by 10 bases, 6 bases remained unmatched. From germline, CDR1 is LNHDA and CDR2 SQIVND (reference sequence). The CDR3 spans 14 residues.

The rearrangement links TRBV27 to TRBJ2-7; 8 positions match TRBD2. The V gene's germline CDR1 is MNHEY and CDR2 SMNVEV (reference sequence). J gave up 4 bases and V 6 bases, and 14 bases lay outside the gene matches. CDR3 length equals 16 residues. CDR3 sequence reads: CASRFPNSGAEYEQYF. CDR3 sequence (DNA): TGTGCCAGCAGATTCCCTAATAGCGGGGCTGAATACGAGCAGTACTTC.

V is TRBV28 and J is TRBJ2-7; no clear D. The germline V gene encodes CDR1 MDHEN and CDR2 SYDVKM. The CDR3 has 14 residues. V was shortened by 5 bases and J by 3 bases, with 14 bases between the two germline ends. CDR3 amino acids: CASSTWAGNYEQYF. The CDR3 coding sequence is TGTGCCAGCAGTACTTGGGCCGGTAACTACGAGCAGTACTTC. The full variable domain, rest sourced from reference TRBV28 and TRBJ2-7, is DVKVTQSSRYLVKRTGEKVFLECVQDMDHENMFWYRQDPGLGLRLIYFSYDVKMKEKGDIPEGYSVSREKKERFSLILESASTNQTSMYLCASSTWAGNYEQYFGPGTRLTVT.